The text below deals with one T cell receptor (beta chain). The data are from a study of blood T cell repertoires in COVID-19. Study summary: Samples came from the United States, Italy and Spain, spanning acute and convalescent COVID-19. The cDNA or gDNA used as material had been derived from T cells, B-cell-depleted T cells, or PBMCs.

The protocol was immunoSEQ multiplex PCR, while the TCRdb copy is restricted to in-frame clones and leaves out a portion. The data contain roughly 76,000 clones, around 78% of them singletons. The CDR3 is made up of 13 amino acids. Germline V gene lookup returns CDR1 SGHRS and CDR2 YFSETQ. The V end lost 0 bases, the J end lost 4 bases, and 7 bases lay between the germline ends. The sample comprised peripheral blood. V and J are TRBV5-1 and TRBJ2-5; D gene ambiguous. This clonotype was obtained from a human donor in a cohort sampled during active COVID-19. The CDR3 spells CASSLAKRETQYF. The CDR3 DNA sequence: TGCGCCAGCAGCTTGGCCAAGAGAGAGACCCAGTACTTC.